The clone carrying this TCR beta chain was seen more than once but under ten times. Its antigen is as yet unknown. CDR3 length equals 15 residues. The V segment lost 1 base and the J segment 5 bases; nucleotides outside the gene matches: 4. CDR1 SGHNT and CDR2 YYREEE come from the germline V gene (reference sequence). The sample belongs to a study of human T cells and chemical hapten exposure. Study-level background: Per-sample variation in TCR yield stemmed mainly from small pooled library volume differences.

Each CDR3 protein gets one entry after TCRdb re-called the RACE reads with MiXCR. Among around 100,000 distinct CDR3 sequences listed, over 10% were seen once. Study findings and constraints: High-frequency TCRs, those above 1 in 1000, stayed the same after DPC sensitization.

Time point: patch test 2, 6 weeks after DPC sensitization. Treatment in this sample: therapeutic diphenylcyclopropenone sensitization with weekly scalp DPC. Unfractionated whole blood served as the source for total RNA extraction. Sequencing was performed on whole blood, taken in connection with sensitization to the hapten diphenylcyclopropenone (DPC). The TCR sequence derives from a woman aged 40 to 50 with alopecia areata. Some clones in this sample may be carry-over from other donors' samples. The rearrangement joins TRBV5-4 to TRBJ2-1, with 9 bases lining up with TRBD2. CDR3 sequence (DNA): TGTGCCAGCAGCTTGAGTAGCGGGAGCCACAATGAGCAGTTCTTC. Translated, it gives CASSLSSGSHNEQFF.